These 10 T cell receptor beta chains were all obtained from the same sample, sequenced in a study of blood T cell repertoires in COVID-19. Some clones are missing from TCRdb's copy, which holds only in-frame ones; the method was immunoSEQ multiplex PCR. This table has about 220,000 clones, roughly four fifths appearing once. What was sequenced was PBMCs or T cells enriched from blood (not recorded which). These receptor sequences come from a woman aged 55-75 years who had recovered from COVID-19.

In this sample, this clone turned up many times. For the CDR3, the DNA is TGTGTCTCGGGGGGCCGCGCGAGTACGTTCTTC. This translates into CVSGGRASTFF. The chain has TRBV27 and TRBJ2-1; tentatively, D is TRBD2 (7 bases). Germline lookup yields CDR1 MNHEY and CDR2 SMNVEV (reference sequence). This CDR3 spans 11 amino acids.

This clone was observed once. Other nucleotide sequences from this sample produce the same CDR3. The chain carries TRBV5-1 and TRBJ2-1; 8 bases map to TRBD1. Trimming cost V 2 bases and J 1 base; bases outside gene matches: 2. The CDR3 is made up of 15 amino acids. The V gene's germline CDR1 is SGHRS and CDR2 YFSETQ. CDR3 amino acids: CASSLGQGSYNEQFF. As DNA, the CDR3 is TGCGCCAGCAGCTTAGGACAGGGTTCCTACAATGAGCAGTTCTTC.

The DNA of the CDR3 is TGTGCCAGCAGCCTCATGAGCCCCGATTACGAGCAGTACTTC. Protein product: CASSLMSPDYEQYF. This sequence joins TRBV7-2 and TRBJ2-7; D is unclear. Trimming took off 5 bases at V and 4 bases at J, with 15 bases between the two ends. This CDR3 comprises 14 residues. Germline assignment: CDR1 SGHTA and CDR2 FQGNSA.

The chain has TRBV7-2 and TRBJ2-7; 8 bases align to TRBD2. This CDR3 contains 16 residues. Unmatched junction bases numbered 13, after V lost 5 bases and J lost 4 bases. CDR1 and CDR2 from the germline V gene are SGHTA and FQGNSA. The CDR3 bases are TGTGCCAGCAGCCCCCGAAGGGCGGGAGGAGCTTACGAGCAGTACTTC. Translation gives CASSPRRAGGAYEQYF.

The chain recombines TRBV19 with TRBJ1-6; TRBD1 is a possible D gene (6 bases). Trimming took off 2 bases at V and 7 bases at J, with 15 bases between the two ends. This CDR3 is built from 16 residues. CDR1 is LNHDA, CDR2 SQIVND, per germline (reference sequence). For the CDR3, the DNA is TGTGCCAGTAGTATAACGGTTGACAGGAGAAATTCACCCCTCCACTTT. Its translation is CASSITVDRRNSPLHF.

This clone was observed once. CDR3 sequence: CASSLGGTAREKLFF. For the CDR3, the DNA is TGTGCCAGCAGCTTAGGCGGGACAGCCCGGGAAAAACTGTTTTTT. The V and J genes are TRBV7-9 and TRBJ1-4; 7 bases fit TRBD1. CDR3 length equals 15 residues. V shed 1 base and J 8 bases; nucleotides not matched to a gene: 7. CDR1 is SEHNR and CDR2 is FQNEAQ in the germline V gene (reference sequence). Using reference TRBV7-9 and TRBJ1-4 for the parts outside the CDR3, the full variable domain is DTGVSQNPRHKITKRGQNVTFRCDPISEHNRLYWYRQTLGQGPEFLTYFQNEAQLEKSRLLSDRFSAERPKGSFSTLEIQRTEQGDSAMYLCASSLGGTAREKLFFGSGTQLSVL.

The chain combines TRBV27 with TRBJ1-2, with 9 bases that match TRBD1. Trimming removed 4 bases from V and 6 bases from J; junction bases left unmatched: 9. Per the germline V gene, CDR1 is MNHEY and CDR2 is SMNVEV (reference sequence). The CDR3 spans 15 residues. For the CDR3, the DNA is TGTGCCAGCAGTTCACCGGGACAGGGCTTGAATGGCTACACCTTC. Translated, it gives CASSSPGQGLNGYTF.

This clone was detected only once. J is TRBJ1-2 and V is TRBV5-1; possibly TRBD1 for D (5 bases). Trimming removed 0 bases at V and 4 bases at J, with 10 bases between. Germline CDR1 is SGHRS and CDR2 is YFSETQ. The CDR3 has 14 residues. This CDR3 reads CASSLVGVLYGYTF. Here the CDR3 DNA reads TGCGCCAGCAGCTTGGTAGGGGTCCTCTATGGCTACACCTTC.

The rearrangement joins TRBV27 to TRBJ2-3; the match to TRBD2 covers 8 bases. Trimming at V came to 6 bases and at J to 5 bases, leaving 4 bases not matched to a gene. Germline V gene sequence: CDR1 MNHEY, CDR2 SMNVEV (reference sequence). The CDR3 consists of 13 residues. The CDR3 region has the DNA TGTGCCAGCAGAGGACTAGCAATAGATACGCAGTATTTT. This gives the protein CASRGLAIDTQYF.

The chain carries TRBV7-9 and TRBJ1-1, with 9 bases fitting TRBD1. The CDR3 runs 18 residues. From germline, CDR1 is SEHNR and CDR2 FQNEAQ (reference sequence). Trimming removed 4 bases from V and 3 bases from J; junction bases left unmatched: 15. CDR3 DNA sequence: TGTGCCAGCAGCTCCCTGACAGGGGGGATTCGACAGGACACTGAAGCTTTCTTT. Protein product: CASSSLTGGIRQDTEAFF.